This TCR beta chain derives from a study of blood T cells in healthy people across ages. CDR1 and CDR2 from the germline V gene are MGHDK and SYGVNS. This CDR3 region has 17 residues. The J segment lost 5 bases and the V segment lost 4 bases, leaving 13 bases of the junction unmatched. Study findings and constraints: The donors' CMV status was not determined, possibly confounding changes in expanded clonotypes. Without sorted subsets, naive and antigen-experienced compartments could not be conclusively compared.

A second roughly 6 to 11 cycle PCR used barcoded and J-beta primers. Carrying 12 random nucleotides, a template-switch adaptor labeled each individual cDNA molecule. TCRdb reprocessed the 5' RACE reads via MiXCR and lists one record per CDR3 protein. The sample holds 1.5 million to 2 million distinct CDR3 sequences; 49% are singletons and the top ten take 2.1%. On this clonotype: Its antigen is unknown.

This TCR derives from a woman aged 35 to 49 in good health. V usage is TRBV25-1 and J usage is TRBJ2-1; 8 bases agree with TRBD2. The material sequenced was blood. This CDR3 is CASSGILLAGGDNEQFF. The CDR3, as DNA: TGTGCCAGCAGTGGGATACTCCTAGCGGGCGGAGACAATGAGCAGTTCTTC. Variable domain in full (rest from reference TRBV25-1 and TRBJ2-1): EADIYQTPRYLVIGTGKKITLECSQTMGHDKMYWYQQDPGMELHLIHYSYGVNSTEKGDLSSESTVSRIRTEHFPLTLESARPSHTSQYLCASSGILLAGGDNEQFFGPGTRLTVL.